This TCR beta chain was observed in a study of Ad26.COV2.S vaccination and SARS-CoV-2 variants. CDR3 length: 13 amino acids. Germline V gene data show CDR1 as LNHDA and CDR2 as SQIVND (reference sequence). With V trimmed by 4 bases and J by 7 bases, 2 bases remained unmatched. Produced via immunoSEQ multiplex PCR; TCRdb's table is partial and in-frame only. The table has some 190,000 clones, roughly nine tenths seen once. The chain combines TRBV19 with TRBJ2-4, with 9 nucleotides matching TRBD1. The sequence was collected from a human donor who had recovered from COVID-19. The starting material was peripheral blood, obtained after recovery from COVID-19. The CDR3: CASSRGQGNIQYF. Here the CDR3 DNA reads TGTGCCAGTAGTAGAGGACAGGGGAACATTCAGTACTTC.